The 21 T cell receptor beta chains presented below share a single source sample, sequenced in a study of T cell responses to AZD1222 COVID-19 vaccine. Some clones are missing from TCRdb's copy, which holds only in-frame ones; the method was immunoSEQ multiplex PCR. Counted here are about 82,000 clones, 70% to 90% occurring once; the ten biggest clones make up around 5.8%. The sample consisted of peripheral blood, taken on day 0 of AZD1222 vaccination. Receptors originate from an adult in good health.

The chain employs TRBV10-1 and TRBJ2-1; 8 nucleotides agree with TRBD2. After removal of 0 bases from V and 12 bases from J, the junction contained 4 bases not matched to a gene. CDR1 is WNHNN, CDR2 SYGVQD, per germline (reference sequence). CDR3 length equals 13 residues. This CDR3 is CASSESNAGGQFF. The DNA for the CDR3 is TGCGCCAGCAGTGAGTCGAATGCGGGAGGGCAGTTCTTC.

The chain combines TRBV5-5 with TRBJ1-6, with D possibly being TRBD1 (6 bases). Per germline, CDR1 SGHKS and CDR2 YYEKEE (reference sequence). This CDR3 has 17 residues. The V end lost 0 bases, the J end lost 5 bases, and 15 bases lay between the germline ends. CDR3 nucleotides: TGTGCCAGCAGCTTGGGTCAGGGGCTGTCCCATAATTCACCCCTCCACTTT. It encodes CASSLGQGLSHNSPLHF. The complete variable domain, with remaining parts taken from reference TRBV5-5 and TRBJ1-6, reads DAGVTQSPTHLIKTRGQQVTLRCSPISGHKSVSWYQQVLGQGPQFIFQYYEKEERGRGNFPDRFSARQFPNYSSELNVNALLLGDSALYLCASSLGQGLSHNSPLHFGNGTRLTVT.

CDR3 nucleotides: TGTGCCACACGCTCCCAACCTCCCTCCTACGAGCAGTACTTC. This sequence encodes CATRSQPPSYEQYF. This chain uses TRBV28 with TRBJ2-7; no firm D call. V lost 10 bases and J lost 0, with 16 bases in between. The CDR3 totals 14 residues. The V gene's germline CDR1 is MDHEN and CDR2 SYDVKM.

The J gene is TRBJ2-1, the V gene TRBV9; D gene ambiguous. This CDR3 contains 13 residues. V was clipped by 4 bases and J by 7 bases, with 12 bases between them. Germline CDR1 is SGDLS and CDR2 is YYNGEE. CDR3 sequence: CASSPASVNEQFF. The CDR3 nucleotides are TGTGCCAGCAGCCCCGCCAGCGTGAATGAGCAGTTCTTC.

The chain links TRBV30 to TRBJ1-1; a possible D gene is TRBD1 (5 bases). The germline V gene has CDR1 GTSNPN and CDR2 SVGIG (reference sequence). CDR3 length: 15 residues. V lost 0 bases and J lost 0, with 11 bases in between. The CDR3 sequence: CAWSVPGRMNTEAFF. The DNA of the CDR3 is TGTGCCTGGAGTGTACCGGGGCGAATGAACACTGAAGCTTTCTTT.

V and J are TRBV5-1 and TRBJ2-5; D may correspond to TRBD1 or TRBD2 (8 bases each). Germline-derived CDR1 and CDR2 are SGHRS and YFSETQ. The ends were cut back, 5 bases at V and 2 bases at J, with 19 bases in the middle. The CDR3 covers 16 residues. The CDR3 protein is CASRGGQGGGQETQYF. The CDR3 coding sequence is TGCGCCAGCAGGGGCGGACAGGGCGGGGGGCAAGAGACCCAGTACTTC.

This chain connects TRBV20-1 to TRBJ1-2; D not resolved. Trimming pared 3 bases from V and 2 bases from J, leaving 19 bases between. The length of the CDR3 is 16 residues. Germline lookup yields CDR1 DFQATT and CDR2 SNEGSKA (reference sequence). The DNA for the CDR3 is TGCAGTGCTAGTCCCCCGGGCCCTCCGCGGAACTATGGCTACACCTTC. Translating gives CSASPPGPPRNYGYTF.

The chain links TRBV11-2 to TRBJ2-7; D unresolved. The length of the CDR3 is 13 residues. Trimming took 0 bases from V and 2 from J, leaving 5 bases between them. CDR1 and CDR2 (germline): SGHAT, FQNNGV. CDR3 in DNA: TGTGCCAGCAGCTTAGATAGGCCCTACGAGCAGTACTTC. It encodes CASSLDRPYEQYF. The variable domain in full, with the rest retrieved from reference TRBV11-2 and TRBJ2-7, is EAGVAQSPRYKIIEKRQSVAFWCNPISGHATLYWYQQILGQGPKLLIQFQNNGVVDDSQLPKDRFSAERLKGVDSTLKIQPAKLEDSAVYLCASSLDRPYEQYFGPGTRLTVT.

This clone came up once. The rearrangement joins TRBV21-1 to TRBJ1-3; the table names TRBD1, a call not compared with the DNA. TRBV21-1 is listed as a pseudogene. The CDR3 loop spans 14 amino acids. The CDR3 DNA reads TGTGCCAGCAGGACCACAGGGTTCGGAAACACCATATATTTT. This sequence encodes CASRTTGFGNTIYF.

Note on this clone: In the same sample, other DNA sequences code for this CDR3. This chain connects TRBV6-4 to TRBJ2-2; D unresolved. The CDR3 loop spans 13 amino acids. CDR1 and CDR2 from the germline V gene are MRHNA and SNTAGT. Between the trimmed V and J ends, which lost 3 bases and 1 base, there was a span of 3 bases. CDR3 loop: CASSEGNTGELFF. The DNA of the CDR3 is TGTGCCAGCAGTGAGGGGAACACCGGGGAGCTGTTTTTT.

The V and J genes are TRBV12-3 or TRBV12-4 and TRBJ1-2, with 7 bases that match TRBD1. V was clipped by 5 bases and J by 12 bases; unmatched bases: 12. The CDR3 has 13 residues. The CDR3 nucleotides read TGTGCCAGCAGTCATAGACAGGGAGGGGTAAACACCTTC. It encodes CASSHRQGGVNTF.

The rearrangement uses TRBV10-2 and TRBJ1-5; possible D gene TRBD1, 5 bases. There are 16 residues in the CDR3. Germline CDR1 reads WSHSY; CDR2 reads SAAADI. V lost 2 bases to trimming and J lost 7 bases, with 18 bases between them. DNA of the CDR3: TGCGCCAGCAGTGAGGGAGGGACCGCCTCGGGACAGCCCCAGCATTTT. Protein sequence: CASSEGGTASGQPQHF.

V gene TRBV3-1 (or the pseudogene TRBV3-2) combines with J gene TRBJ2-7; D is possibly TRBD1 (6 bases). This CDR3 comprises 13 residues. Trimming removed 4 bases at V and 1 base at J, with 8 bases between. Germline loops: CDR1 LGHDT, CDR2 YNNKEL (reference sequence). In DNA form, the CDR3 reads TGTGCCAGCAGCCTGCAGGGGTCCTACGAGCAGTACTTC. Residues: CASSLQGSYEQYF.

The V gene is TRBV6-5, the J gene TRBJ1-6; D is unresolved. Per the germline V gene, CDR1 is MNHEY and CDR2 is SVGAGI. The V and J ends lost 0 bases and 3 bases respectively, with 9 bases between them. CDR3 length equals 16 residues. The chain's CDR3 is CASSYSREIYNSPLHF. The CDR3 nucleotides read TGTGCCAGCAGTTACTCTCGGGAAATCTATAATTCACCCCTCCACTTT.

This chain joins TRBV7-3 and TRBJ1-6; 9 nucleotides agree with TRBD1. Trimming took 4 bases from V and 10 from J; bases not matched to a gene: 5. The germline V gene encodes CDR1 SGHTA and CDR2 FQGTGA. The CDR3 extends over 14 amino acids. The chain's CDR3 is CASSSQGAGSPLHF. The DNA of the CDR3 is TGTGCCAGCAGCTCACAGGGGGCAGGCTCACCCCTCCACTTT.

CDR3 sequence (DNA): TGTGCCAGCAGCCCCGAGGGGGAAGGAGGTCAGCCCCAGCATTTT. Amino acid sequence: CASSPEGEGGQPQHF. V is TRBV6-4 and J is TRBJ1-5; the D gene is possibly TRBD1 (6 bases). This CDR3 has 15 residues. Germline assignment: CDR1 MRHNA and CDR2 SNTAGT. Trimming shortened V by 6 bases and J by 6 bases, and 18 bases separated the two germline ends.

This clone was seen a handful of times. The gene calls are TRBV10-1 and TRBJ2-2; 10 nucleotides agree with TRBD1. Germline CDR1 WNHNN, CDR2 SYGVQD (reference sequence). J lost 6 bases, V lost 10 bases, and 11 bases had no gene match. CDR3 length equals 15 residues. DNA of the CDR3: TGCGCCACATCCTCGGGACAGGGGTGGCCCGGGGAGCTGTTTTTT. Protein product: CATSSGQGWPGELFF.

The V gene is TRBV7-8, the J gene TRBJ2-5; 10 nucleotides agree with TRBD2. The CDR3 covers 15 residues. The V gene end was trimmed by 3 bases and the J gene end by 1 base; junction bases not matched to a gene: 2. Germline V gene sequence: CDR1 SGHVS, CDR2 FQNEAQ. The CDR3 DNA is TGTGCCAGCAGCTTTAGCGGGGGGCTCCAAGAGACCCAGTACTTC. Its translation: CASSFSGGLQETQYF.

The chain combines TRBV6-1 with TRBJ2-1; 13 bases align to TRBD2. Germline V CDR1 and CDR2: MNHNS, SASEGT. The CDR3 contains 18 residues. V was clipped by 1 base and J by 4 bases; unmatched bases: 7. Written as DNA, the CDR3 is TGTGCCAGCAGTGAAGTCCCTGTGACTAGCGGGGGGTACAATGAGCAGTTCTTC. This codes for CASSEVPVTSGGYNEQFF.

This chain's CDR3 is CASGLGEGARELFF. As DNA, the CDR3 is TGTGCTAGTGGTTTGGGAGAAGGGGCCCGGGAGCTGTTTTTT. The chain is built from TRBV12-5 and TRBJ2-2, with D perhaps TRBD1 (5 bases). There are 14 residues in the CDR3. Germline CDR1 reads LGHNT; CDR2 reads FRNRAP. Trimming pared 1 base from V and 9 bases from J, leaving 12 bases between.

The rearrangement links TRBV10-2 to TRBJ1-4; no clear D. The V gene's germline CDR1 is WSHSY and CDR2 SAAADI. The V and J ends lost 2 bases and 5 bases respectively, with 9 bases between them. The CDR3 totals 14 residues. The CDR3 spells CASSEVGYNEKLFF. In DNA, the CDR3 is TGCGCCAGCAGTGAGGTGGGATACAATGAAAAACTGTTTTTT.